The clone carrying this T cell receptor beta chain was found many times. Its antigen is not known. The V end lost 2 bases, the J end lost 0 bases, and 12 bases lay between the germline ends. The length of the CDR3 is 16 residues. Germline V gives CDR1 LNHNV, CDR2 YYDKDF (reference sequence). This record belongs to a study of early T cells in non-severe SARS-CoV-2 infection. Study information: Chains were unpaired, as sequencing was done on bulk RNA from unsorted whole blood. Broader study findings: VDJdb matching favored anti-spike CD8 responses, missing private and CD4 specificities.

Individual cDNA molecules were tagged with unique molecular identifiers, the study reported. MiXCR was run by TCRdb on the 5' RACE reads, yielding one entry per CDR3 protein. This table has more than 20,000 distinct CDR3 sequences, less than 4.5% appearing once. The chain has TRBV15 and TRBJ2-3, with D possibly being TRBD1 or TRBD2 (5 bases each). The sample taken for sequencing was whole blood. The clonotype comes from an adult who was a healthcare worker with PCR-confirmed SARS-CoV-2 infection or an uninfected control (not recorded which). In nucleotides, the CDR3 is TGTGCCACCAGCAGAAGGGACCGCGGGAGCACAGATACGCAGTATTTT. Translated, it gives CATSRRDRGSTDTQYF.